The next 7 T cell receptor beta chains were all read from a single sample in a study of regulatory T cells in long-lasting Graves disease. Sample time point: newly diagnosed GD, antithyroid drugs for less than 3 months. PBMC RNA served as the TCR library source. Researchers made TCR beta libraries by using iRepertoire HTBI primers and running Arm-PCR on CDR3 regions. Via MiXCR, TCRdb re-called the multiplex PCR reads, giving one row per CDR3 protein. The sample records approximately 470,000 distinct CDR3 sequences, 15% to 20% being singletons. These data were also reused for a study on T cells in Graves' hyperthyroidism and ophthalmopathy.

The sample here was peripheral blood mononuclear cells (PBMCs), taken at new diagnosis, from a patient treated with antithyroid drugs. The receptor source for this set is a man aged 40-49 years with Graves disease.

There are many counts of this clonotype. This chain uses TRBV11-2 with TRBJ2-7; TRBD2 matches at 8 bases. Germline trimming cut 5 bases from V and 3 bases from J; bases unmatched to any gene: 6. The CDR3 consists of 14 residues. Per germline, CDR1 SGHAT and CDR2 FQNNGV. CDR3 DNA: TGTGCCAGCAGCGTCTCGGGAGGGGACTACGAGCAGTACTTC. Protein product: CASSVSGGDYEQYF.

The sample holds a few counts of this clonotype. The chain links TRBV28 to TRBJ2-2, with D tentatively TRBD2 (5 bases). This CDR3 is built from 12 residues. V was shortened by 4 bases and J by 6 bases, with 6 bases between the two germline ends. CDR1 and CDR2 (germline): MDHEN, SYDVKM. CDR3 in amino acids: CASSSGAGELFF. CDR3 DNA: TGTGCCAGCAGTTCCGGGGCCGGGGAGCTGTTTTTT. The full variable domain, rest sourced from reference TRBV28 and TRBJ2-2, is DVKVTQSSRYLVKRTGEKVFLECVQDMDHENMFWYRQDPGLGLRLIYFSYDVKMKEKGDIPEGYSVSREKKERFSLILESASTNQTSMYLCASSSGAGELFFGEGSRLTVL.

There are many counts of this clonotype. The chain recombines TRBV12-3 or TRBV12-4 with TRBJ2-5; no firm D call. The CDR3 totals 13 residues. The germline V and J ends were trimmed by 2 bases and 2 bases, with 6 bases remaining between them. CDR3 coding DNA: TGTGCCAGCAGTTTACACACTCAAGAGACCCAGTACTTC. Its translation: CASSLHTQETQYF.

Concerning this clonotype itself: Only one base separates this from a far larger clonotype, so it likely reflects a read error. The gene calls are TRBV28 and TRBJ2-3, with 12 bases aligning to TRBD2. With the DNA end fitting TRBJ2-7 better, the J assignment may be wrong. CDR3 length equals 15 residues. Germline CDR1 is MDHEN and CDR2 is SYDVKM. CDR3 region: CASGPGLAGTYEQYF. The CDR3 coding sequence is TGTGCCAGCGGTCCAGGACTAGCGGGAACCTACGAGCAGTACTTC.

This clonotype was counted at least ten times. A junction end diverges from the germline sequence, so it may reflect a read error. CDR3 sequence reads: CASSDRRGRALSYEQYF. As DNA, the CDR3 is TGTGCCAGCAGCGACCGTCGCGGGAGGGCCCTCTCCTACGAGCAGTACTTC. This chain links TRBV5-1 with TRBJ2-7; 9 nucleotides agree with TRBD2. Per germline, CDR1 SGHRS and CDR2 YFSETQ. The CDR3 covers 17 residues.

The chain combines TRBV29-1 with TRBJ2-5; D assignment may be TRBD1 or TRBD2 (5 bases each). The germline gives CDR1 SQVTM, CDR2 ANQGSEA. V was shortened by 3 bases and J by 4 bases, with 9 bases between the two germline ends. The CDR3 extends over 12 amino acids. As DNA, the CDR3 is TGCAGCGTTGATGGGGCGGGAGAGACCCAGTACTTC. This sequence encodes CSVDGAGETQYF.

The chain has TRBV20-1 and TRBJ2-1, with D perhaps TRBD2 (6 bases). Per germline, CDR1 DFQATT and CDR2 SNEGSKA (reference sequence). The CDR3 totals 16 residues. V was shortened by 4 bases and J by 6 bases, with 22 bases between the two germline ends. The CDR3 nucleotides are TGCAGTGCTAAGGATAGCGGAGGTGACCCAGGCAATGAGCAGTTCTTC. Translating gives CSAKDSGGDPGNEQFF.